This T cell receptor beta chain was documented in a study of control samples from healthy donors and cancer patients. Only in-frame clones appear in the TCRdb table, and some are missing; sequencing was by immunoSEQ multiplex PCR. This table has 40,000 to 60,000 clones, roughly 90% appearing once. Sequenced sample: PBMCs. The clonotype comes from a man aged 45-65 years with head and neck cancer.

The CDR3: CSVERGLLAAETQYF. The CDR3 DNA sequence: TGCAGCGTTGAAAGGGGGCTACTAGCTGCAGAGACCCAGTACTTC. The chain carries TRBV29-1 and TRBJ2-5; tentatively, D is TRBD1 (7 bases). CDR1 is SQVTM and CDR2 is ANQGSEA in the germline V gene. Trimming shortened V by 2 bases and J by 4 bases, and 17 bases separated the two germline ends. The CDR3 has 15 residues.